This TCR beta chain was identified in a study of T cells in Graves' hyperthyroidism and ophthalmopathy. Study results and caveats: In blood, most of the thyroid clonotypes expanded above 0.001 were also present.

Germline lookup yields CDR1 SGHTS and CDR2 YDEGEE. CDR3 length: 15 amino acids. Between the trimmed V and J ends, which lost 6 bases and 1 base, there was a span of 15 bases. This clonotype occurred many times. Its antigen is unidentified. Amplified regions were TCR beta CDR3 sequences from RNA transcripts. With the HTBI primer set, the TCR CDR3 went through a first round of RT-PCR. Each CDR3 protein is one row after TCRdb ran MiXCR on the multiplex PCR reads. The table includes under 400,000 distinct CDR3 sequences, 15% to 19% detected once. Material for sequencing was blood. This TCR derives from a woman aged 18-29 years with Graves' hyperthyroidism that later progressed to Graves' ophthalmopathy. The chain joins TRBV5-8 to TRBJ2-3; D not certain. CDR3 nucleotides: TGTGCCAGCAACAATGCTGCAGCAGGCACAGATACGCAGTATTTT. This gives the protein CASNNAAAGTDTQYF.